Shown below are 5 T cell receptor beta chains from a single sample sequenced in a study of Ad26.COV2.S vaccination and SARS-CoV-2 variants. Produced via immunoSEQ multiplex PCR; TCRdb's table is partial and in-frame only. The sample carries about 350,000 clones, 90% to 95% recorded once. The sample was peripheral blood, taken after recovery from COVID-19. The receptors derive from a human donor who had recovered from COVID-19.

The chain employs TRBV7-2 and TRBJ1-2; D not certain. Germline loops: CDR1 SGHTA, CDR2 FQGNSA. The CDR3 has 15 amino acids. V lost 0 bases to trimming and J lost 4 bases, with 12 bases between them. CDR3 in amino acids: CASSLAPTVSYGYTF. The CDR3 DNA follows: TGTGCCAGCAGCTTAGCGCCTACAGTCTCCTATGGCTACACCTTC.

The V call is TRBV2, the J call TRBJ2-4; 14 nucleotides line up with TRBD2. From germline, CDR1 is SNHLY and CDR2 FYNNEI. This CDR3 has 19 residues. V was clipped by 8 bases and J by 2 bases; unmatched bases: 14. CDR3 nucleotide sequence: TGTGCCAGCTCACGGCGCAAGACTAGCGGGGGGGCACCCAAAAACATTCAGTACTTC. It codes for CASSRRKTSGGAPKNIQYF.

The chain links TRBV4-1 to TRBJ2-3, with D unclear. This CDR3 is built from 17 residues. Germline CDR1 reads MGHRA; CDR2 reads YSYEKL. Trimming took 1 base from V and 3 from J, leaving 17 bases between them. The CDR3 loop is CASSQVGFLSRTDTQYF. CDR3 nucleotide sequence: TGCGCCAGCAGCCAAGTCGGTTTCTTGTCTAGAACAGATACGCAGTATTTT.

The rearrangement links TRBV7-9 to TRBJ1-2; D might be TRBD1 (6 bases). Per germline, CDR1 SEHNR and CDR2 FQNEAQ (reference sequence). V lost 3 bases to trimming and J lost 8 bases, with 19 bases between them. There are 15 residues in the CDR3. The chain's CDR3 is CASSFEVAGAGGYTF. CDR3 sequence (DNA): TGTGCCAGCAGCTTCGAGGTTGCAGGGGCTGGGGGCTACACCTTC.

The count of this clone is one. The gene calls are TRBV24-1 and TRBJ2-5, with 9 bases matching TRBD2. V was pared by 1 base and J by 7 bases, with 9 bases of the junction left unmatched. The CDR3 loop spans 16 amino acids. Germline V gene sequence: CDR1 KGHDR, CDR2 SFDVKD. The CDR3 DNA is TGTGCCACCAGTGATTTTAAGCCCCGGACTAGCGTGACCCAGTACTTC. Translating it yields CATSDFKPRTSVTQYF.